What follows describes a single T cell receptor beta chain. TCRdb's copy holds only in-frame clones and misses some; the assay was immunoSEQ multiplex PCR. The data show 95,000 to 150,000 clones, 88% seen once. This specimen comes from a study of blood T cell repertoires in COVID-19. Turning to the study itself: Italy, Spain and the United States were the sources of the convalescent and acute COVID-19 samples. T cells, B-cell-depleted T cells, or PBMCs supplied cDNA or gDNA.

The TCR sequence derives from a human donor in a cohort sampled during active COVID-19. Sequenced material: peripheral blood.

CDR3 residues: CASRPDSNQPQHF. The CDR3 DNA sequence: TGTGCCAGCAGGCCAGATAGCAATCAGCCCCAGCATTTT. This chain joins TRBV6-6 and TRBJ1-5; D call uncertain. Between the trimmed V and J ends, which lost 6 bases and 0 bases, there was a span of 6 bases. The CDR3 sequence is 13 residues long. Per the germline V gene, CDR1 is MNHNY and CDR2 is SVGAGI (reference sequence).